What follows is one T cell receptor (beta chain) and its context. What it recognizes is unknown. This specimen belongs to a study of shared clonotypes between healthy human individuals. Study results and limitations: Sampling covered blood only; tissue repertoires likely differ. Generation probabilities were higher for clonotypes shared across all four sorted-subset donors than for unshared ones.

The naive CD8 fraction comprised CD45RO-negative cells positively selected for CCR7 and excluded terminally differentiated effector memory CD45RA+ cells. Every contributor of samples was a Caucasian grown-up residing in Nashville, Tennessee. Clones were sequenced by immunoSEQ multiplex PCR, and TCRdb holds only the in-frame ones, with some missing. The sample contains 700,000 to 950,000 clones, just over 95% of which appear only once. V shed 4 bases and J shed 6 bases, with 18 bases lying between them. CDR3 length equals 15 residues. Germline V CDR1 and CDR2: SNHLY, FYNNEI. The chain is built from TRBV2 and TRBJ1-1; D gene ambiguous. Material for sequencing was naive CD8+ T cells sorted from blood. The TCR was taken from a man in his thirties or forties in good health. The CDR3 nucleotides read TGTGCCAGCAGTGTCTTCCCGGGAGAGAGCGCTGAAGCTTTCTTT. Protein product: CASSVFPGESAEAFF.